Shown below are 10 T cell receptor beta chains from a single sample sequenced in a study of blood T cells in healthy people across ages. A sample-barcoded 5' primer and a J-beta primer mix were used in a second PCR of roughly 7 to 11 cycles. MiXCR was run by TCRdb on the 5' RACE reads, yielding one entry per CDR3 protein. The table includes about 970,000 distinct CDR3 sequences, roughly 51% detected once. Sequenced input: blood. The receptors stem from a woman aged 60-75 years in good health.

CDR3 sequence reads: CSPVATGVGSYTF. The CDR3 DNA sequence: TGCAGTCCCGTCGCGACAGGGGTTGGTAGCTACACCTTC. The chain combines TRBV20-1 with TRBJ1-2; the match to TRBD1 covers 8 bases. Trimming removed 8 bases from V and 9 bases from J; junction bases left unmatched: 14. The CDR3 has 13 residues. CDR1 and CDR2 (germline): DFQATT, SNEGSKA (reference sequence).

The chain joins TRBV20-1 to TRBJ2-7; no definite D call. The length of the CDR3 is 11 residues. Trimming pared 2 bases from V and 4 bases from J, leaving 6 bases between. Per germline, CDR1 DFQATT and CDR2 SNEGSKA (reference sequence). The CDR3 nucleotides are TGCAGTGCTAGAAACAGATACGAGCAGTACTTC. Protein sequence: CSARNRYEQYF.

CDR3 nucleotides: TGTGCCAGCAGGGGAAACACCATATATTTT. Its protein is CASRGNTIYF. This chain connects TRBV12-3 or TRBV12-4 to TRBJ1-3; no firm D call. Trimming took 6 bases from V and 4 from J, leaving 1 base between them. This CDR3 has 10 amino acids.

A note on this clonotype: This may stem from a read error, because a much larger clone lies one nucleotide away. The rearrangement joins TRBV12-3 or TRBV12-4 to TRBJ1-2, with D possibly TRBD1 on 5 matching bases. There are 12 residues in the CDR3. Between the trimmed V and J ends, which lost 4 bases and 4 bases, there was a span of 7 bases. The CDR3 nucleotides are TGTGCCAGCAGTTGGGGCGGCTATGGCTACACCTTC. Translation: CASSWGGYGYTF.

V gene TRBV20-1 combines with J gene TRBJ1-2; D possibly corresponds to TRBD1 (6 bases). Germline assignment: CDR1 DFQATT and CDR2 SNEGSKA (reference sequence). CDR3 length equals 16 residues. V was clipped by 0 bases and J by 1 base, with 15 bases between them. CDR3 region: CSARDGRQADNYGYTF. The CDR3 DNA follows: TGCAGTGCTAGAGATGGAAGACAGGCAGATAACTATGGCTACACCTTC.

V is TRBV29-1 and J is TRBJ2-3; D possibly corresponds to TRBD2 (5 bases). CDR1 SQVTM and CDR2 ANQGSEA come from the germline V gene. Trimming took 7 bases from V and 2 from J, leaving 10 bases between them. The CDR3 loop spans 12 amino acids. CDR3: CSAAGNTDTQYF. CDR3 in DNA: TGCAGCGCCGCCGGGAACACAGATACGCAGTATTTT.

The rearrangement uses TRBV7-2 and TRBJ2-6, with 10 bases matching TRBD2. The CDR3 is made up of 19 amino acids. The V and J ends lost 2 bases and 0 bases, in that order; junction bases with no gene match: 7. CDR1 is SGHTA and CDR2 is FQGNSA in the germline V gene. The CDR3 DNA follows: TGTGCCAGCAGCTTAAATCTAGCGGGAGTGAACTCTGGGGCCAACGTCCTGACTTTC. It is translated as CASSLNLAGVNSGANVLTF.

The chain employs TRBV12-3 or TRBV12-4 and TRBJ2-7, with D perhaps TRBD2 (6 bases). The CDR3 loop spans 14 amino acids. V gave up 2 bases and J gave up 4 bases, with 12 bases separating them. The CDR3 loop reads CASSLRMGGYEQYF. The CDR3 DNA follows: TGTGCCAGCAGTTTAAGAATGGGGGGTTACGAGCAGTACTTC.

V is TRBV27 and J is TRBJ2-7; D uncertain. The CDR3 length is 12 residues. Trimming took 5 bases from V and 7 from J, leaving 12 bases between them. Germline V gene data show CDR1 as MNHEY and CDR2 as SMNVEV (reference sequence). CDR3 DNA sequence: TGTGCCAGCAGTAGGTCCTACAATGAGCAGTACTTC. It yields the protein CASSRSYNEQYF.

V and J are TRBV20-1 and TRBJ2-3; D perhaps matches TRBD2 (5 bases). The V gene's germline CDR1 is DFQATT and CDR2 SNEGSKA (reference sequence). CDR3 length equals 15 residues. Trimming pared 4 bases from V and 3 bases from J, leaving 17 bases between. The CDR3 coding sequence is TGCAGTGCTACCGACGCCCGGAGGATGACAGATACGCAGTATTTT. Translating it yields CSATDARRMTDTQYF.